These T cell receptor beta chains were read from a single sample in a study of T cell repertoires in cytomegalovirus infection. These TCRs' antigens remain unknown. TCRdb re-called the reads with MiXCR, one entry per CDR3 protein. The sample shows hundreds of thousands of distinct CDR3 sequences, 30% to 35% of them seen only once. The sequenced sample was cultured PBMCs, obtained from culture after CMV antigen stimulation. These receptors were obtained from a human donor in good health (CMV status not recorded). Some clones in this sample may be carry-over from other donors' samples. CDR3s leave out the opening cysteine and the closing phenylalanine or tryptophan.

j_call v_call cdr3_aa
TRBJ1-1 TRBV7-3 ASSLLGRYTEAF
TRBJ2-3 TRBV19 ASSSPRGQGTDTQY
TRBJ2-7 TRBV2 ASKISGTFSY
TRBJ1-6 TRBV5-1 ASSLRPPDWDSQNVGSPLH
TRBJ2-3 TRBV7-2 ASRPGQGAVDTQY
TRBJ2-1 TRBV10-3 AIGLASYEQF
TRBJ2-5 TRBV7-2 ASSSPGLAGGSRETQY
TRBJ2-1 TRBV7-2 ASSLDLASGSSGV
TRBJ2-1 TRBV20-1 SALRGTSSYNEQF
TRBJ2-3 TRBV2 ASGGLASFNNGTDTQY
TRBJ1-3 TRBV12-3/TRBV12-4 ASRDRDSGNTIY
TRBJ2-7 TRBV6-1 ASTRVRTGLNEQY
TRBJ2-1 TRBV28 ASSLGASGNYNEQF
TRBJ2-2 TRBV12-3/TRBV12-4 ASSLRQGITGELF
TRBJ2-7 TRBV5-1 ASSNGRSSYEQY
TRBJ2-1 TRBV6-2/TRBV6-3 ASRTGYSSYNEQF